The 23 T cell receptor beta chains presented below share a single source sample, sequenced in a study of T cell changes during pregnancy in multiple sclerosis. Profiling relied on immunoSEQ multiplex PCR, and the TCRdb table lists in-frame clones only, not all of them. The sample shows 49,000 or so clones, 80% to 95% of them seen only once. The specimen was peripheral blood, collected in the third trimester of pregnancy. Receptor source: a female donor with multiple sclerosis, enrolled in a pregnancy study.

The chain couples TRBV4-2 to TRBJ1-5; 8 bases fit TRBD1. CDR3 size: 15 residues. CDR1 is LGHNA and CDR2 is YNFKEQ in the germline V gene. The J segment lost 2 bases and the V segment lost 4 bases, leaving 4 bases of the junction unmatched. CDR3 protein: CASSLETGGNQPQHF. In nucleotides, the CDR3 is TGTGCCAGCAGCCTAGAGACAGGGGGCAATCAGCCCCAGCATTTT.

The chain carries TRBV28 and TRBJ1-1; 9 bases match TRBD1. From germline, CDR1 is MDHEN and CDR2 SYDVKM. This CDR3 comprises 16 residues. The junction had 12 bases not matched to a gene; V was cut back by 7 bases and J by 3 bases. The CDR3 spells CASKPTMGQGDTEAFF. In DNA form, the CDR3 reads TGTGCCAGCAAACCCACGATGGGACAGGGTGACACTGAAGCTTTCTTT.

This chain connects TRBV7-2 to TRBJ2-7, with D tentatively TRBD2 (6 bases). Trimming cost V 0 bases and J 2 bases, with 11 bases left between them. The V gene's germline CDR1 is SGHTA and CDR2 FQGNSA. The CDR3 extends over 15 amino acids. CDR3 sequence reads: CASSLAGGITYEQYF. CDR3 nucleotides: TGTGCCAGCAGCTTAGCGGGGGGTATCACCTACGAGCAGTACTTC.

V and J are TRBV7-2 and TRBJ2-7; 13 bases match TRBD2. The V and J ends lost 1 base and 4 bases, in that order; junction bases with no gene match: 4. The CDR3 is 16 amino acids. Germline assignment: CDR1 SGHTA and CDR2 FQGNSA. The CDR3 spells CASSLGLAGGGYEQYF. CDR3 coding DNA: TGTGCCAGCAGCTTAGGACTAGCGGGAGGAGGGTACGAGCAGTACTTC.

The genes are TRBV25-1 and TRBJ2-3; TRBD2 matches at 8 bases. Trimming took 11 bases from V and 2 from J; bases not matched to a gene: 9. The CDR3 is 14 residues long. Germline assignment: CDR1 MGHDK and CDR2 SYGVNS. CDR3 residues: CAAASLAATDTQYF. The CDR3 nucleotides read TGTGCCGCGGCATCACTAGCGGCCACAGATACGCAGTATTTT. Based on the CDR3 plus reference TRBV25-1 and TRBJ2-3, the full variable domain is EADIYQTPRYLVIGTGKKITLECSQTMGHDKMYWYQQDPGMELHLIHYSYGVNSTEKGDLSSESTVSRIRTEHFPLTLESARPSHTSQYLCAAASLAATDTQYFGPGTRLTVL.

This chain uses TRBV4-3 with TRBJ2-1, with 8 bases that match TRBD2. Germline V gene sequence: CDR1 LGHNA, CDR2 YSLEER. This CDR3 comprises 15 residues. V gave up 0 bases and J gave up 4 bases; unmatched junction bases: 2. This chain's CDR3 is CASSQESGGYNEQFF. The CDR3 DNA is TGCGCCAGCAGCCAAGAGTCGGGAGGGTACAATGAGCAGTTCTTC.

The V and J genes are TRBV21-1 and TRBJ2-7; the table's D gene call, TRBD1, was not cross checked with the DNA. TRBV21-1 is shown as a pseudogene. The CDR3 is made up of 14 amino acids. As DNA, the CDR3 is TGTGCCAGCAGCAAAGCCCCAGGTTACTACGAGCAGTACTTC. It encodes CASSKAPGYYEQYF.

The V gene is TRBV7-2, the J gene TRBJ2-2; TRBD2 is a possible D gene (6 bases). CDR1 and CDR2 (germline): SGHTA, FQGNSA. The CDR3 runs to 14 residues. V lost 4 bases to trimming and J lost 6 bases, with 12 bases between them. The CDR3 region is CASSSTAGSGELFF. CDR3 sequence (DNA): TGTGCCAGCAGCTCTACCGCGGGGTCCGGGGAGCTGTTTTTT.

A single count supports this clone. The J gene is TRBJ2-7, the V gene TRBV5-1, with 10 bases lining up with TRBD2. CDR1 and CDR2 from the germline V gene are SGHRS and YFSETQ. This CDR3 contains 15 residues. After removal of 0 bases from V and 6 bases from J, the junction contained 6 bases not matched to a gene. Here the CDR3 DNA reads TGCGCCAGCAGCTTGGTGGCTAGCGGGAGTGGCGAGCAGTACTTC. As protein: CASSLVASGSGEQYF.

The rearrangement joins TRBV18 to TRBJ2-6; D is ambiguous. Germline values: CDR1 KGHSH, CDR2 LQKENI. V was pared by 2 bases and J by 1 base, with 9 bases between. CDR3 length: 16 amino acids. The CDR3 loop is CASSPGSGSGANVLTF. CDR3 DNA: TGTGCCAGCTCACCAGGCTCAGGATCTGGGGCCAACGTCCTGACTTTC. The entire variable domain, with the rest obtained from reference TRBV18 and TRBJ2-6, is as follows: NAGVMQNPRHLVRRRGQEARLRCSPMKGHSHVYWYRQLPEEGLKFMVYLQKENIIDESGMPKERFSAEFPKEGPSILRIQQVVRGDSAAYFCASSPGSGSGANVLTFGAGSRLTVL.

The gene calls are TRBV19 and TRBJ2-7, with D possibly matching TRBD2 (6 bases). Germline V gene lookup returns CDR1 LNHDA and CDR2 SQIVND (reference sequence). The CDR3 spans 16 residues. The V end was cut by 5 bases, the J end by 0 bases, with 17 bases between. Here the CDR3 DNA reads TGTGCCAGTAGTGCCCCCCGCGGGGCGAGCTCCTACGAGCAGTACTTC. This codes for CASSAPRGASSYEQYF.

The gene calls are TRBV9 and TRBJ1-2; 9 bases are a match to TRBD1. With 4 bases clipped from V and 4 bases from J, the junction kept 8 bases outside the gene matches. Germline CDR1 SGDLS, CDR2 YYNGEE. The CDR3 has 15 residues. The CDR3 coding sequence is TGTGCCAGCAGCCTAGGGACAGGGTATATCTATGGCTACACCTTC. Protein sequence: CASSLGTGYIYGYTF.

The gene calls are TRBV4-2 and TRBJ1-4, with 7 positions matching TRBD1. With V trimmed by 0 bases and J by 8 bases, 6 bases remained unmatched. Germline-derived CDR1 and CDR2 are LGHNA and YNFKEQ. The CDR3 has 15 residues. CDR3 residues: CASSQEQGSWEKLFF. CDR3 DNA sequence: TGTGCCAGCAGCCAAGAACAGGGGAGTTGGGAAAAACTGTTTTTT.

The chain has TRBV7-2 and TRBJ2-2, with a tentative D call TRBD1 (6 bases). Germline assignment: CDR1 SGHTA and CDR2 FQGNSA. CDR3 size: 16 residues. Trimming pared 3 bases from V and 1 base from J, leaving 12 bases between. The CDR3 region has the DNA TGTGCCAGCAGCTTCGCCGGGACATTGAACACCGGGGAGCTGTTTTTT. Encoded protein: CASSFAGTLNTGELFF. Using reference TRBV7-2 and TRBJ2-2 for the parts outside the CDR3, the full variable domain is GAGVSQSPSNKVTEKGKDVELRCDPISGHTALYWYRQSLGQGLEFLIYFQGNSAPDKSGLPSDRFSAERTGGSVSTLTIQRTQQEDSAVYLCASSFAGTLNTGELFFGEGSRLTVL.

The V and J genes are TRBV7-2 and TRBJ2-7; D may be TRBD2 (6 bases). The CDR3 length is 14 residues. V lost 1 base, J lost 3 bases, and 10 bases lay in between. CDR1 is SGHTA, CDR2 FQGNSA, per germline. The chain's CDR3 is CASSLDGGDYEQYF. DNA of the CDR3: TGTGCCAGCAGCTTAGATGGAGGGGACTACGAGCAGTACTTC.

V usage is TRBV28 and J usage is TRBJ2-3; 8 nucleotides line up with TRBD1. Germline CDR1 reads MDHEN; CDR2 reads SYDVKM. V was pared by 6 bases and J by 4 bases, with 6 bases of the junction left unmatched. There are 14 residues in the CDR3. CDR3 DNA sequence: TGTGCCAGCAGACCGGACAGGGACGCAGATACGCAGTATTTT. Protein: CASRPDRDADTQYF.

The V gene is TRBV5-4, the J gene TRBJ2-6; D is ambiguous. Germline V gives CDR1 SGHNT, CDR2 YYREEE (reference sequence). The CDR3 consists of 16 residues. V was trimmed by 0 bases and J by 0 bases, leaving 7 bases between them. CDR3 in amino acids: CASSLAWPSGANVLTF. In DNA, the CDR3 is TGTGCCAGCAGCTTGGCTTGGCCCTCTGGGGCCAACGTCCTGACTTTC.

This chain uses TRBV25-1 with TRBJ2-2, with D possibly TRBD1 on 6 matching bases. Trimming shortened V by 1 base and J by 2 bases, and 14 bases separated the two germline ends. The CDR3 runs to 17 residues. Germline V CDR1 and CDR2: MGHDK, SYGVNS. In DNA, the CDR3 is TGTGCCAGCAGTGAATCCAGGGGAATTATCAACACCGGGGAGCTGTTTTTT. Protein product: CASSESRGIINTGELFF.

The rearrangement links TRBV4-2 to TRBJ2-1, with 8 bases fitting TRBD2. The CDR3 is 16 amino acids. The germline V gene has CDR1 LGHNA and CDR2 YNFKEQ. The junction had 9 bases not matched to a gene; V was cut back by 1 base and J by 7 bases. The CDR3 DNA follows: TGTGCCAGCAGCCAAGTATTTAGCGGGAATTTAAATGAGCAGTTCTTC. Translating gives CASSQVFSGNLNEQFF.

The V call is TRBV2, the J call TRBJ2-1, with TRBD2 matching 8 bases. After removal of 3 bases from V and 15 bases from J, the junction contained 7 bases not matched to a gene. Germline CDR1 and CDR2: SNHLY and FYNNEI. The CDR3 contains 12 residues. CDR3 sequence reads: CASSDVGTRVFF. The CDR3 region has the DNA TGTGCCAGCAGTGACGTTGGGACTAGGGTGTTCTTC.

The chain links TRBV25-1 to TRBJ2-7, with 9 nucleotides matching TRBD2. This CDR3 has 16 residues. CDR1 is MGHDK, CDR2 SYGVNS, per germline. J gave up 1 base and V 5 bases, and 9 bases lay outside the gene matches. Here the CDR3 DNA reads TGTGCCAGCAGTCTAGCGGGACCATCGGGGTCCTACGAGCAGTACTTC. Translating it yields CASSLAGPSGSYEQYF.

V gene TRBV7-2 combines with J gene TRBJ2-1, with no clear D. Germline V gives CDR1 SGHTA, CDR2 FQGNSA. V lost 1 base and J 9 bases, leaving 13 bases between the germline ends. This CDR3 contains 14 residues. CDR3 bases: TGTGCCAGCAGCTTAGTTGGGCAGTTCAGTGAGCAGTTCTTC. Translation gives CASSLVGQFSEQFF.

V gene TRBV7-3 combines with J gene TRBJ2-6, with D perhaps matching TRBD1 (5 bases). The CDR3 is made up of 13 amino acids. V shed 6 bases and J shed 4 bases, with 7 bases lying between them. In germline, CDR1 is SGHTA, CDR2 FQGTGA. The chain's CDR3 is CASRGHGANVLTF. As DNA, the CDR3 is TGTGCCAGCAGGGGGCACGGGGCCAACGTCCTGACTTTC.